Listed below are T cell receptor beta chains from one sample, sequenced in a study of blood T cell repertoires in COVID-19. Using immunoSEQ multiplex PCR, the repertoire was profiled, and TCRdb retains in-frame clones only, with some absent. The profile shows 230,000 or so clones, 88% of them singletons. Sequencing input: PBMCs or T cells enriched from blood (not recorded which). The receptors derive from a woman in her 50s with acute COVID-19. Each CDR3 is given with its conserved first and last residue. D genes are given only for firm matches. Rows give clone size only sometimes, using once, few, many, or a class for an expanded clone.

J gene	D gene	clone size	V gene	CDR3 protein	CDR3 DNA
TRBJ2-3	.	.	TRBV3-1/TRBV3-2	CASSFREYTDTQYF	TGTGCCTCCTCCTTTCGGGAGTACACAGATACGCAGTATTTT
TRBJ2-5	.	.	TRBV20-1	CSASRSSGDGTQYF	TGCAGTGCTAGTCGGTCCTCGGGAGATGGGACCCAGTACTTC
TRBJ2-1	.	once	TRBV3-1/TRBV3-2	CASSSPRGSINEQFF	TGTGCCAGCAGCTCCCCCCGGGGATCGATCAATGAGCAGTTCTTC
TRBJ2-7	TRBD1	once	TRBV9	CASSAQSPGQGSYEQYF	TGTGCCAGCAGCGCCCAGTCTCCGGGACAGGGCTCCTACGAGCAGTACTTC
TRBJ2-3	TRBD2	.	TRBV12-3/TRBV12-4	CASNTGLTDTQYF	TGTGCCAGCAATACGGGACTAACAGATACGCAGTATTTT
TRBJ2-5	TRBD2	few	TRBV5-1	CASGNIAGPRQETQYF	TGCGCCAGCGGAAATATAGCGGGACCCCGCCAAGAGACCCAGTACTTC
TRBJ2-7	.	.	TRBV28	CASSSPGAGWPEQYF	TGTGCCAGCAGTTCCCCTGGGGCCGGCTGGCCCGAGCAGTACTTC
TRBJ2-6	.	.	TRBV6-6	CASIAGPGANVLTF	TGTGCCAGCATTGCAGGGCCTGGGGCCAACGTCCTGACTTTC
TRBJ2-7	TRBD1	once	TRBV18	CASSPPLGTGFYEQYF	TGTGCCAGCTCACCACCCCTGGGGACAGGGTTCTACGAGCAGTACTTC
TRBJ2-7	.	.	TRBV4-2	CASSQERSYEQYF	TGTGCCAGCAGCCAAGAGCGTTCCTACGAGCAGTACTTC
TRBJ1-1	TRBD1	.	TRBV27	CASSTWDRGYTEAFF	TGTGCCAGCAGTACGTGGGACAGGGGGTACACTGAAGCTTTCTTT
TRBJ1-1	TRBD1	.	TRBV7-8	CASSPGTGGRNTEAFF	TGTGCCAGCAGCCCCGGGACAGGGGGCAGGAACACTGAAGCTTTCTTT
TRBJ2-3	.	.	TRBV5-1	CASTLDSTDTQYF	TGCGCCAGCACCCTGGACTCCACAGATACGCAGTATTTT